Following are 5 T cell receptor beta chains from one sample sequenced in a study of breast tumors, draining lymph nodes, adjacent tissues. Breast cancer patients provided tissue from their axillary draining lymph nodes. TCRdb fed the multiplex PCR reads into MiXCR, producing one record per CDR3 protein. The sample shows tens of thousands of distinct CDR3 sequences, approximately 19% of them seen only once. Material for sequencing was axillary lymph node tissue. The receptors derive from a female donor with breast cancer. Some clones in this sample may be carry-over from other donors' samples.

This clonotype was seen many times. The rearrangement uses TRBV9 and TRBJ2-3; 13 bases agree with TRBD2. This CDR3 is built from 17 residues. The V and J ends lost 4 bases and 2 bases, in that order; junction bases with no gene match: 7. Per the germline V gene, CDR1 is SGDLS and CDR2 is YYNGEE. Here the CDR3 DNA reads TGTGCCAGCAGCACACGCGGACTAGCGGGAGTCACAGATACGCAGTATTTT. This gives the protein CASSTRGLAGVTDTQYF.

This clonotype was seen ten or more times. This chain joins TRBV5-1 and TRBJ2-5; D may be TRBD1 (6 bases). Trimming removed 3 bases at V and 4 bases at J, with 19 bases between. CDR3 size: 16 residues. Per the germline V gene, CDR1 is SGHRS and CDR2 is YFSETQ. CDR3 nucleotide sequence: TGCGCCAGCAGCTCGGAACACAGGGACCCCGCAGAGACCCAGTACTTC. It specifies CASSSEHRDPAETQYF.

In this sample, this clonotype turned up many times. CDR3 in amino acids: CASSTWDTTNEKLFF. Written as DNA, the CDR3 is TGTGCCAGCAGCACCTGGGACACAACTAATGAAAAACTGTTTTTT. The chain uses TRBV7-9 and TRBJ1-4; TRBD1 might be the D (6 bases). This CDR3 is built from 15 residues. Germline loops: CDR1 SEHNR, CDR2 FQNEAQ (reference sequence). V was cut by 5 bases and J by 0 bases, with 10 bases left in between.

There are many counts of this clonotype. This sequence joins TRBV6-2 or TRBV6-3 and TRBJ1-2; D is perhaps TRBD1 (6 bases). The germline V and J ends were trimmed by 10 bases and 4 bases, with 13 bases remaining between them. From germline, CDR1 is MNHEY and CDR2 SVGEGT. The CDR3 is 12 residues long. DNA for the CDR3: TGTGCCACCCAGGGGTCTGTCTATGGCTACACCTTC. The encoded protein is CATQGSVYGYTF.

In this sample, this clonotype turned up a few times. A much larger clone lies one base from this, so it may be a read error. The chain links TRBV12-5 to TRBJ2-7; maybe TRBD1 (6 bases). CDR3 length: 14 residues. V lost 2 bases to trimming and J lost 5 bases, with 13 bases between them. Germline V gene data show CDR1 as LGHNT and CDR2 as FRNRAP. CDR3 nucleotide sequence: TGTGCTAGTGGTTTGACACAGGGTGGCCACGAGCAGTACTTC. This encodes CASGLTQGGHEQYF.